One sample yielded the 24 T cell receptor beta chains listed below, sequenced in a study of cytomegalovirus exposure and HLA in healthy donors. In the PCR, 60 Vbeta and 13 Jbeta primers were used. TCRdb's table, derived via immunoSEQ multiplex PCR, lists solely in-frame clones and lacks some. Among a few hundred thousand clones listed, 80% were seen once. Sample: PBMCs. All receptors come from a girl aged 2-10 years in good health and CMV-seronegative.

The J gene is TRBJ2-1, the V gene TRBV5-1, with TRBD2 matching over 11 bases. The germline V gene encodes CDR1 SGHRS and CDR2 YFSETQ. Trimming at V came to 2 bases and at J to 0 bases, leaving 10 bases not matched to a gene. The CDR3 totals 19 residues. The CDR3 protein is CASSLRVTTSGSSYNEQFF. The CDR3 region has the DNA TGCGCCAGCAGCTTACGAGTAACAACTAGCGGGAGCTCCTACAATGAGCAGTTCTTC. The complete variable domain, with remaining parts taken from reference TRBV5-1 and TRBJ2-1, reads KAGVTQTPRYLIKTRGQQVTLSCSPISGHRSVSWYQQTPGQGLQFLFEYFSETQRNKGNFPGRFSGRQFSNSRSEMNVSTLELGDSALYLCASSLRVTTSGSSYNEQFFGPGTRLTVL.

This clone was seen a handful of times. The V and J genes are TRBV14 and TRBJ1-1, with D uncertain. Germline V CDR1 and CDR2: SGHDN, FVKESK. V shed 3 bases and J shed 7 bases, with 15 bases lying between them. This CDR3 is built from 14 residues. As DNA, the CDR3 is TGTGCCAGCAGCCAGTTTGCGCGGGCAAGTGAAGCTTTCTTT. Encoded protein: CASSQFARASEAFF.

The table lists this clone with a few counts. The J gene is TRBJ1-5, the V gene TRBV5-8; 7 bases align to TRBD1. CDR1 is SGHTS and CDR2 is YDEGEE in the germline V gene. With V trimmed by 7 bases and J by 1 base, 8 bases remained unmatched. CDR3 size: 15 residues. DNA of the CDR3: TGTGCCAGCCGCTACAGGGGTGGGAGCAATCAGCCCCAGCATTTT. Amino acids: CASRYRGGSNQPQHF.

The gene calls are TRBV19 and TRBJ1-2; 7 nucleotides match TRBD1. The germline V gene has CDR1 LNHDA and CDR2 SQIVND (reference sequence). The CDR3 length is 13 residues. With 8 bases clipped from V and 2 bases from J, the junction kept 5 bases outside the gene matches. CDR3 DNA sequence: TGTGCCAGTCGCACGACAGGGAACTATGGCTACACCTTC. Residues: CASRTTGNYGYTF.

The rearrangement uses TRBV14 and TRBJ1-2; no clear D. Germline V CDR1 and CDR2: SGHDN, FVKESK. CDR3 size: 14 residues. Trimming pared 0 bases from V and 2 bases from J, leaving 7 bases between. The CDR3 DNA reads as TGTGCCAGCAGCCAAGATCGCGGAAACTATGGCTACACCTTC. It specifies CASSQDRGNYGYTF.

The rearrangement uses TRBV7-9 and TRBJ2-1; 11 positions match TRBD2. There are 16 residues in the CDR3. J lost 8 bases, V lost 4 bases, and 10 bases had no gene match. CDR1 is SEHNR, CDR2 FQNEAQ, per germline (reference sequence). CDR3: CASSSELAGGRHEQFF. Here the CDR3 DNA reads TGTGCCAGCAGCTCCGAATTAGCGGGGGGGCGCCATGAGCAGTTCTTC.

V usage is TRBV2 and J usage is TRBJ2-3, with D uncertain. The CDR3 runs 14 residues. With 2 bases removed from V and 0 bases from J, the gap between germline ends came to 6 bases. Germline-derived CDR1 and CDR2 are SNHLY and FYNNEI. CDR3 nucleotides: TGTGCCAGCAGTGAACTTCTAAGCACAGATACGCAGTATTTT. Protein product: CASSELLSTDTQYF.

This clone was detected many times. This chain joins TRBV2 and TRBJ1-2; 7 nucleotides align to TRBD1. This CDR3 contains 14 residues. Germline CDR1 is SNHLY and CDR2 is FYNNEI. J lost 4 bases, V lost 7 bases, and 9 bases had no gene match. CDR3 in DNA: TGTGCCAGCACCGGGACAGCCGGGCCCTATGGCTACACCTTC. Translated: CASTGTAGPYGYTF. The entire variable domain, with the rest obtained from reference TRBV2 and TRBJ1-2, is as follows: EPEVTQTPSHQVTQMGQEVILRCVPISNHLYFYWYRQILGQKVEFLVSFYNNEISEKSEIFDDQFSVERPDGSNFTLKIRSTKLEDSAMYFCASTGTAGPYGYTFGSGTRLTVV.

The CDR3 DNA sequence: TGTGCCAGCAGCCCAAGTGCGGGAAGAAGTGGAAACACCATATATTTT. This codes for CASSPSAGRSGNTIYF. The chain links TRBV7-6 to TRBJ1-3; D unresolved. CDR1 is SGHVS, CDR2 FNYEAQ, per germline. This CDR3 contains 16 residues. V was trimmed by 5 bases and J by 3 bases, leaving 17 bases between them.

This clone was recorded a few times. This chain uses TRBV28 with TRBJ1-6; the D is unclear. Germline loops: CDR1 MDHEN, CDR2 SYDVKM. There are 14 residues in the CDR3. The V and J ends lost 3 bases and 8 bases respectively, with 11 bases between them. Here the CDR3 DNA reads TGTGCCAGCAGTTTGTCAGCGTGGCATTCACCCCTCCACTTT. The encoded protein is CASSLSAWHSPLHF. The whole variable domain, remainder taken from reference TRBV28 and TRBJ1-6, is DVKVTQSSRYLVKRTGEKVFLECVQDMDHENMFWYRQDPGLGLRLIYFSYDVKMKEKGDIPEGYSVSREKKERFSLILESASTNQTSMYLCASSLSAWHSPLHFGNGTRLTVT.

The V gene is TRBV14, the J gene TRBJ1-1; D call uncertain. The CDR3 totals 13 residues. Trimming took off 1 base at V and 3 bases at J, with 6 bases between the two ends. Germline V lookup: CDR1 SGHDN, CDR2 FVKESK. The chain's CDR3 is CASSQAVHTEAFF. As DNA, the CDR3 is TGTGCCAGCAGCCAAGCAGTACACACTGAAGCTTTCTTT. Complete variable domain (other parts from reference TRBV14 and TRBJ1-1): EAGVTQFPSHSVIEKGQTVTLRCDPISGHDNLYWYRRVMGKEIKFLLHFVKESKQDESGMPNNRFLAERTGGTYSTLKVQPAELEDSGVYFCASSQAVHTEAFFGQGTRLTVV.

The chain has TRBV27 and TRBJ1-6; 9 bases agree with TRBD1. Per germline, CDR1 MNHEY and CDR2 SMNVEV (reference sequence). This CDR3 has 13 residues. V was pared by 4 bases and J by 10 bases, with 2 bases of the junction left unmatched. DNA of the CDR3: TGTGCCAGCAGTTGGACAGGGGTATCACCCCTCCACTTT. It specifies CASSWTGVSPLHF.

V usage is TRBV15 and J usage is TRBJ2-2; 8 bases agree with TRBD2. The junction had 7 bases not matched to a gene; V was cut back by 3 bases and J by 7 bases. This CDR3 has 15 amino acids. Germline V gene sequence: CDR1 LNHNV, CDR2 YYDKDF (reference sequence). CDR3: CATSRRAGVVGELFF. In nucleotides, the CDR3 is TGTGCCACCAGCAGGAGAGCGGGAGTTGTCGGGGAGCTGTTTTTT.

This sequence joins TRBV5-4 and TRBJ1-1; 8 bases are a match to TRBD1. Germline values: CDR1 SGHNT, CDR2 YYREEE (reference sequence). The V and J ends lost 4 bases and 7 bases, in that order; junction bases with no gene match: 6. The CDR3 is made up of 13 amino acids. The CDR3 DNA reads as TGTGCCAGCAGCCCTCCGGGACAGGTTGAAGCTTTCTTT. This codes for CASSPPGQVEAFF.

CDR3 region: CASSQDIGRGTDTQYF. In DNA form, the CDR3 reads TGTGCCAGCAGCCAAGATATTGGGCGGGGCACAGATACGCAGTATTTT. The chain joins TRBV4-2 to TRBJ2-3, with D maybe TRBD2 (5 bases). The ends were cut back, 0 bases at V and 1 base at J, with 11 bases in the middle. Germline CDR1 and CDR2: LGHNA and YNFKEQ. This CDR3 spans 16 amino acids.

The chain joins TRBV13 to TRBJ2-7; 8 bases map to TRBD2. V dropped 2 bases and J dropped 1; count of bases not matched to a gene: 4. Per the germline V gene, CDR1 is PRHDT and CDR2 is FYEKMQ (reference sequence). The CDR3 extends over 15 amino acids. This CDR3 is CASSLKAGGSYEQYF. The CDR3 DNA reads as TGTGCCAGCAGCTTAAAGGCGGGAGGATCCTACGAGCAGTACTTC.

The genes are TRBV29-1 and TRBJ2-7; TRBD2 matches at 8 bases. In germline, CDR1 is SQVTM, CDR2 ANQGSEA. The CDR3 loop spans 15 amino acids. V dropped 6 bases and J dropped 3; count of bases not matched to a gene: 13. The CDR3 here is CSVSGSFGPNYEQYF. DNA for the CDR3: TGCAGCGTAAGCGGGAGCTTTGGGCCAAACTACGAGCAGTACTTC.

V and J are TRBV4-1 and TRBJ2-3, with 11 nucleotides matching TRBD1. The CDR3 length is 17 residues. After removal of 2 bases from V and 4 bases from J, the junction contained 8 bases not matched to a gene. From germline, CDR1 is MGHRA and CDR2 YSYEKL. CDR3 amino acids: CASSQPTRDRGADTQYF. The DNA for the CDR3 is TGCGCCAGCAGCCAACCCACCCGGGACAGGGGGGCAGATACGCAGTATTTT.

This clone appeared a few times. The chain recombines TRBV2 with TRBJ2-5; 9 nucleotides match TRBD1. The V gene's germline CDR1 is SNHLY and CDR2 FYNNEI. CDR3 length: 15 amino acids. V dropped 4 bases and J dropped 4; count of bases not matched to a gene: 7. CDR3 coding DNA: TGTGCCAGCAGTGCGTGGGACAGGGATGGAGAGACCCAGTACTTC. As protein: CASSAWDRDGETQYF.

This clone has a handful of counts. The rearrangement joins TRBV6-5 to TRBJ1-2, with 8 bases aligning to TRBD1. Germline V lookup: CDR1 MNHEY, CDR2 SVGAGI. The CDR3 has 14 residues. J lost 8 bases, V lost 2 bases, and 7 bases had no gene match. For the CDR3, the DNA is TGTGCCAGCAGTTACGTGCAGGGGGCAAAGGGCTACACCTTC. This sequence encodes CASSYVQGAKGYTF.

The CDR3 bases are TGCGCCAGCAGCACCTACGGACTAGCGGGGGGAGGTGAGCAGTTCTTC. Residues: CASSTYGLAGGGEQFF. The chain links TRBV5-1 to TRBJ2-1; TRBD2 aligns across 14 bases. The CDR3 totals 16 residues. Trimming at V came to 4 bases and at J to 9 bases, leaving 9 bases not matched to a gene. Germline lookup yields CDR1 SGHRS and CDR2 YFSETQ. The whole variable domain, remainder taken from reference TRBV5-1 and TRBJ2-1, is KAGVTQTPRYLIKTRGQQVTLSCSPISGHRSVSWYQQTPGQGLQFLFEYFSETQRNKGNFPGRFSGRQFSNSRSEMNVSTLELGDSALYLCASSTYGLAGGGEQFFGPGTRLTVL.

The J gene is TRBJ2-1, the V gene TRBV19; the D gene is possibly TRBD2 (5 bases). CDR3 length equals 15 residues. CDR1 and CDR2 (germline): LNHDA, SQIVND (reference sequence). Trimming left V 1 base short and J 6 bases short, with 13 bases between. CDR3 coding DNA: TGTGCCAGTAGTATAGGCGGAGCGAGGGCCAATGAGCAGTTCTTC. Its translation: CASSIGGARANEQFF.

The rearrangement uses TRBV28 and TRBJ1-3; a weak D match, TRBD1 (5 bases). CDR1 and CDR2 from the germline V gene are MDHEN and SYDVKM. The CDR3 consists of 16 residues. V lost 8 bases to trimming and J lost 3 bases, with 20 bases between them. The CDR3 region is CASGAQDILGGNTIYF. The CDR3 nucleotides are TGTGCCAGCGGGGCTCAGGATATCTTAGGTGGAAACACCATATATTTT.

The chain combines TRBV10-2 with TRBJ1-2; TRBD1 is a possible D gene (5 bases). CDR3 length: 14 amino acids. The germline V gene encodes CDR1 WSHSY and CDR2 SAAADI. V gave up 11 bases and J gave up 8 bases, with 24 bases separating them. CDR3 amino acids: CAGAFSPGQGGYTF. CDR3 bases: TGCGCCGGCGCCTTTAGTCCGGGCCAGGGAGGCTACACCTTC.